Listed below are T cell receptor beta chains from one sample, sequenced in a study of response to subunit inactivated influenza vaccine. TCRdb analysed the RT-PCR reads with MiXCR anew, one entry per CDR3 protein. The table shows fewer than 550,000 distinct CDR3 sequences, with over 25% occurring only once. The sample in question was CD4+ T cells sorted from PBMCs, obtained roughly 5 days after vaccination. Receptors originate from a man aged 45 to 65 who received an inactivated influenza vaccine. The CDR3 runs from the conserved cysteine through the conserved F or W. D genes are given only for firm matches. Clone size is not always given. Where it is, it says once, few, many or a class for expanded clones.

d_gene: .; v_gene: TRBV9; j_gene: TRBJ2-2; abundance: .; CDR3nt: TGTGCCAGCCGTAAGGGAACTTCCACCGGGGAGCTGTTTTTT; CDR3aa: CASRKGTSTGELFF
d_gene: .; v_gene: TRBV5-1; j_gene: TRBJ2-7; abundance: .; CDR3nt: TGCGCCACCGCTCCGGGGGCAGGGAGCTACGAGCAGTACTTC; CDR3aa: CATAPGAGSYEQYF
d_gene: .; v_gene: TRBV7-2; j_gene: TRBJ2-3; abundance: .; CDR3nt: TGTGCCAGCAGCCCACCTGGGACTGGCCGCACAGATACGCAGTATTTT; CDR3aa: CASSPPGTGRTDTQYF
d_gene: TRBD2; v_gene: TRBV4-3; j_gene: TRBJ2-7; abundance: few; CDR3nt: TGCGCCAGCAGCCCAACACTAGCGTCCTACGAGCAGTACTTC; CDR3aa: CASSPTLASYEQYF
d_gene: .; v_gene: TRBV20-1; j_gene: TRBJ2-1; abundance: few; CDR3nt: TGCAGTGCTACGGGACAGGGGTCTAGCGGGAGTCCTGAGCAGTTCTTC; CDR3aa: CSATGQGSSGSPEQFF
d_gene: TRBD2; v_gene: TRBV7-2; j_gene: TRBJ2-7; abundance: .; CDR3nt: TGTGCCAGCAGCCTAAGCCCGGGGGGCGAGCAGTACTTC; CDR3aa: CASSLSPGGEQYF
d_gene: TRBD2; v_gene: TRBV7-9; j_gene: TRBJ2-3; abundance: few; CDR3nt: TGTGCCGTATCGACTAGCGGGAACACAGATACGCAGTATTTT; CDR3aa: CAVSTSGNTDTQYF
d_gene: .; v_gene: TRBV7-3; j_gene: TRBJ2-7; abundance: once; CDR3nt: TGTGCCAGCAGCTTTTCCGGCCAGGCGGACGAGCAGTACTTC; CDR3aa: CASSFSGQADEQYF
d_gene: .; v_gene: TRBV5-1; j_gene: TRBJ1-5; abundance: .; CDR3nt: TGCGCCAGCAGCTTGGCCCCATTGGGGAATCAGCCCCAGCATTTT; CDR3aa: CASSLAPLGNQPQHF
d_gene: .; v_gene: TRBV12-3/TRBV12-4; j_gene: TRBJ1-6; abundance: .; CDR3nt: TGTGCCAGCAGTTTCCATAACAATTCACCCCTCCACTTT; CDR3aa: CASSFHNNSPLHF
d_gene: TRBD1; v_gene: TRBV7-2; j_gene: TRBJ2-7; abundance: many; CDR3nt: TGTGCCAGCAGCTTAAGCGTGGGACAGGGTTACGAGCAGTACTTC; CDR3aa: CASSLSVGQGYEQYF
d_gene: .; v_gene: TRBV15; j_gene: TRBJ2-3; abundance: many; CDR3nt: TGTGCCACCAGCAATAACGGGGCGGGTACGCAGTATTTT; CDR3aa: CATSNNGAGTQYF
d_gene: .; v_gene: TRBV15; j_gene: TRBJ2-5; abundance: .; CDR3nt: TGTGCCACCAGCAGAGATTCATTAGAGACCCAGTACTTC; CDR3aa: CATSRDSLETQYF
d_gene: .; v_gene: TRBV20-1; j_gene: TRBJ2-2; abundance: few; CDR3nt: TGCAGTGCTAGACTAGCTGGGCTCGGGGAGCTGTTTTTT; CDR3aa: CSARLAGLGELFF
d_gene: .; v_gene: TRBV5-1; j_gene: TRBJ2-3; abundance: few; CDR3nt: TGCGCCAGCAGCATGGGGTCCTCTAGCACAGATACGCAGTATTTT; CDR3aa: CASSMGSSSTDTQYF
d_gene: TRBD2; v_gene: TRBV24-1; j_gene: TRBJ2-7; abundance: few; CDR3nt: TGTGCCACCAGTGACCCCGGACTAGCGGGAGGCGGCGAGCAGTACTTC; CDR3aa: CATSDPGLAGGGEQYF
d_gene: TRBD2; v_gene: TRBV7-8; j_gene: TRBJ2-1; abundance: .; CDR3nt: TGTGCCAGCAGCCGAAGAATAGGACTAGCCTACAATGAGCAGTTCTTC; CDR3aa: CASSRRIGLAYNEQFF
d_gene: .; v_gene: TRBV7-2; j_gene: TRBJ1-2; abundance: .; CDR3nt: TGTGCCAGCAGCTTTACCGGGACCGAGATCCAAAGAGGCTACACCTTC; CDR3aa: CASSFTGTEIQRGYTF
d_gene: .; v_gene: TRBV5-1; j_gene: TRBJ2-7; abundance: .; CDR3nt: TGCGCCAGCAGCTTCGTGGGGGAGGAGCAGTACTTC; CDR3aa: CASSFVGEEQYF
d_gene: TRBD2; v_gene: TRBV6-5; j_gene: TRBJ2-5; abundance: .; CDR3nt: TGTGCCAGCGGGAGGGAGGAGACCCAGCACTTC; CDR3aa: CASGREETQHF
d_gene: .; v_gene: TRBV7-2; j_gene: TRBJ2-4; abundance: .; CDR3nt: TGTGCCAGCAGCTTATCTCAGGCGGTGACCCGTCAAAACATTCAGTACTTC; CDR3aa: CASSLSQAVTRQNIQYF
d_gene: TRBD1; v_gene: TRBV5-1; j_gene: TRBJ1-2; abundance: few; CDR3nt: TGCGCCAGCAGCGGAGATGGACAGGGCGGCTATGGCTACACCTTC; CDR3aa: CASSGDGQGGYGYTF